Below, 18 T cell receptor beta chains from the same sample are listed, as sequenced in a study of blood T cells in healthy people across ages. A second about 6 to 12 cycle PCR used barcoded and J-beta primers. In TCRdb, the 5' RACE reads were re-called with MiXCR into one record per CDR3 protein. This repertoire shows about 800,000 distinct CDR3 sequences, 20% to 25% found once; its top ten account for under 4.5%. These same data were also listed under a study on T cells of mothers and their children.

Sequences were obtained from blood. These receptors all stem from a boy aged 5-17 years in good health.

This chain connects TRBV12-3 or TRBV12-4 to TRBJ2-7; the D gene is possibly TRBD1 (5 bases). V lost 9 bases to trimming and J lost 0 bases, with 15 bases between them. The CDR3 loop spans 14 amino acids. The CDR3 spells CASRQRGSSYEQYF. The CDR3 DNA is TGTGCCAGTCGACAAAGGGGCAGCTCCTACGAGCAGTACTTC.

A remark on this clonotype: A junction end diverges from the germline sequence, so it may reflect a read error. The rearrangement links TRBV7-7 to TRBJ2-7; 10 bases align to TRBD2. The tail of the sequence fits TRBJ2-5 better, so the J call may be wrong. The CDR3 totals 17 residues. Germline values: CDR1 SSHAT, CDR2 FNYEAQ (reference sequence). CDR3: CASSLAEREGPPETQYF. The CDR3 DNA is TGTGCTAGCAGCTTAGCCGAGCGGGAGGGCCCTCCAGAGACCCAGTACTTC.

This chain connects TRBV4-2 to TRBJ1-4; 10 bases fit TRBD1. After removal of 0 bases from V and 8 bases from J, the junction contained 9 bases not matched to a gene. CDR1 is LGHNA, CDR2 YNFKEQ, per germline. This CDR3 comprises 17 residues. For the CDR3, the DNA is TGTGCCAGCAGCCAAGAAGCGGGGGGACAGGGGTTCGAAAAACTGTTTTTT. Its translation: CASSQEAGGQGFEKLFF.

The chain recombines TRBV29-1 with TRBJ1-2; D is ambiguous. The CDR3 is made up of 11 amino acids. Germline lookup yields CDR1 SQVTM and CDR2 ANQGSEA. The germline V and J ends were trimmed by 2 bases and 5 bases, with 6 bases remaining between them. CDR3 nucleotide sequence: TGCAGCGTTGAACGTGGGTATGGCTACACCTTC. Encoded protein: CSVERGYGYTF. Looking up the rest from reference TRBV29-1 and TRBJ1-2 gives the full variable domain: SAVISQKPSRDICQRGTSLTIQCQVDSQVTMMFWYRQQPGQSLTLIATANQGSEATYESGFVIDKFPISRPNLTFSTLTVSNMSPEDSSIYLCSVERGYGYTFGSGTRLTVV.

The genes are TRBV7-9 and TRBJ2-7; D is undetermined. The J call is doubtful: the DNA matches TRBJ2-1 better. The CDR3 is 15 amino acids. Germline V lookup: CDR1 SEHNR, CDR2 FQNEAQ (reference sequence). Here the CDR3 DNA reads TGTGCCAGCAGCTCCACCGTGGTCAGAACAAATGAGCAGTTCTTC. Translated: CASSSTVVRTNEQFF.

This clonotype has only a few counts. V gene TRBV29-1 combines with J gene TRBJ2-1, with 10 bases aligning to TRBD2. V dropped 7 bases and J dropped 2; count of bases not matched to a gene: 5. This CDR3 spans 14 amino acids. Germline V gives CDR1 SQVTM, CDR2 ANQGSEA. The CDR3 is CSALTSGTYNEQFF. In DNA, the CDR3 is TGCAGCGCCCTAACTAGCGGGACCTACAATGAGCAGTTCTTC.

This clonotype was seen a handful of times. The chain uses TRBV3-1 and TRBJ2-1, with TRBD2 matching 9 bases. After removal of 0 bases from V and 10 bases from J, the junction contained 19 bases not matched to a gene. The germline V gene has CDR1 LGHDT and CDR2 YNNKEL (reference sequence). This CDR3 contains 19 residues. The CDR3 loop is CASSQEPPRAGGLLCEQFF. CDR3 nucleotides: TGTGCCAGCAGCCAAGAGCCCCCTCGGGCGGGGGGGCTATTGTGCGAGCAGTTCTTC.

J is TRBJ1-1 and V is TRBV28; D possibly corresponds to TRBD1 (5 bases). CDR3 size: 16 residues. The germline gives CDR1 MDHEN, CDR2 SYDVKM. Trimming took 5 bases from V and 1 from J, leaving 17 bases between them. The CDR3 DNA is TGTGCCAGCAGTGCACCGGGGGGTGCAGCGAACACTGAAGCTTTCTTT. Its protein is CASSAPGGAANTEAFF.

The chain combines TRBV7-2 with TRBJ1-3, with a tentative D call TRBD1 (5 bases). Germline CDR1 reads SGHTA; CDR2 reads FQGNSA. Trimming took off 1 base at V and 2 bases at J, with 21 bases between the two ends. The CDR3 loop spans 19 amino acids. The CDR3 DNA follows: TGTGCCAGCAGCTTAGTCTTAGTACGGGGACCACGGACTGGAAACACCATATATTTT. As protein: CASSLVLVRGPRTGNTIYF.

This clonotype was counted only a few times. This chain links TRBV29-1 with TRBJ2-7; D gene uncertain. The length of the CDR3 is 11 residues. CDR1 and CDR2 from the germline V gene are SQVTM and ANQGSEA. V gave up 7 bases and J gave up 6 bases, with 13 bases separating them. Written as DNA, the CDR3 is TGCAGCGGGGATGGGGTCTCCGAGCAGTACTTC. As protein: CSGDGVSEQYF.

The rearrangement links TRBV27 to TRBJ1-2; D gene ambiguous. V gave up 2 bases and J gave up 0 bases, with 4 bases separating them. Germline V CDR1 and CDR2: MNHEY, SMNVEV (reference sequence). This CDR3 contains 13 residues. This CDR3 reads CASSLRPNYGYTF. The CDR3, as DNA: TGTGCCAGCAGTTTAAGACCTAACTATGGCTACACCTTC.

This clonotype was recorded once. The chain links TRBV6-5 to TRBJ2-5; 14 bases are a match to TRBD2. The DNA end lines up better with TRBJ2-1; the J call may be wrong. From germline, CDR1 is MNHEY and CDR2 SVGAGI. The CDR3 extends over 16 amino acids. CDR3: CASSYSTSGRAGEQFF. CDR3 nucleotides: TGTGCCAGCAGTTACTCGACTAGCGGGAGGGCTGGTGAGCAGTTCTTC.

V gene TRBV15 combines with J gene TRBJ2-5, with D perhaps TRBD2 (5 bases). The CDR3 length is 15 residues. The V end was cut by 0 bases, the J end by 5 bases, with 13 bases between. The germline CDR1 and CDR2 sequences are LNHNV and YYDKDF (reference sequence). The CDR3 DNA sequence: TGTGCCACCAGCAGAGAGAGGGTGATGGGGGAGACCCAGTACTTC. Protein: CATSRERVMGETQYF.

The chain links TRBV21-1 to TRBJ1-5; the table's D call of TRBD1 was not tested on the DNA. TRBV21-1 is annotated as a pseudogene. This CDR3 is built from 15 residues. The DNA for the CDR3 is TGTGCCAGCAGCAAAGCTCGCAGGGACGGTCAGCCCCAGCATTTT. Translating gives CASSKARRDGQPQHF.

Note on this clonotype: An end of the junction differs from the germline gene, which may be a read error. The rearrangement uses TRBV10-3 and TRBJ2-1; the D is unclear. TRBJ2-5 matches the DNA end more closely, so the J call is doubtful. Per germline, CDR1 ENHRY and CDR2 SYGVKD. The CDR3 extends over 12 amino acids. This CDR3 reads CAIGYGQEPQYF. CDR3 nucleotide sequence: TGTGCCATCGGTTATGGTCAAGAGCCCCAGTACTTC.

This clonotype has more than one count but fewer than ten. The J gene is TRBJ2-5, the V gene TRBV9, with D hard to call. The DNA end is a closer match to TRBJ2-7, so the J assignment may be wrong. The CDR3 runs 15 residues. Germline V CDR1 and CDR2: SGDLS, YYNGEE. CDR3 DNA: TGTGCCAGCAGCGTAGGGGTGGGCCAGACTTACGAGCAGTACTTC. Amino acid sequence: CASSVGVGQTYEQYF.

This clonotype occurred a few times. CDR3: CASSQGRANIQYF. CDR3 DNA: TGCGCCAGCAGCCAAGGGAGGGCAAACATTCAGTACTTC. This sequence joins TRBV4-3 and TRBJ2-4, with D possibly matching TRBD2 (6 bases). With 1 base removed from V and 6 bases from J, the gap between germline ends came to 7 bases. Germline CDR1 LGHNA, CDR2 YSLEER. This CDR3 spans 13 amino acids.

J is TRBJ2-1 and V is TRBV27; D could derive from TRBD1 or TRBD2 (5 bases each). V was clipped by 3 bases and J by 10 bases, with 16 bases between them. The CDR3 is made up of 14 amino acids. Germline-derived CDR1 and CDR2 are MNHEY and SMNVEV (reference sequence). Written as DNA, the CDR3 is TGTGCCAGCAGTTTTTCAACCGGGACCCTAGAGCAGTTCTTC. Its translation is CASSFSTGTLEQFF.